The source of this T cell receptor beta chain is a study of cytomegalovirus exposure and HLA in healthy donors. The PCR was carried out with 60 Vbeta primers and 13 Jbeta primers. This table comes from immunoSEQ multiplex PCR, and its TCRdb copy is limited to in-frame clones, with some not included. The sample holds about 120,000 clones, 73% seen once. Between the trimmed V and J ends, which lost 5 bases and 3 bases, there was a span of 8 bases. CDR1 MNHNY and CDR2 SVGAGI come from the germline V gene (reference sequence). The CDR3 has 12 amino acids. This sequence was found in a woman between 40 and 50 years old in good health and CMV-seronegative. The chain links TRBV6-6 to TRBJ2-7, with TRBD1 as a possible D gene (6 bases). The sequencing sample was made of PBMCs. CDR3 DNA sequence: TGTGCCAGCAGTACGGACAGCTACGAGCAGTACTTC. This sequence encodes CASSTDSYEQYF.